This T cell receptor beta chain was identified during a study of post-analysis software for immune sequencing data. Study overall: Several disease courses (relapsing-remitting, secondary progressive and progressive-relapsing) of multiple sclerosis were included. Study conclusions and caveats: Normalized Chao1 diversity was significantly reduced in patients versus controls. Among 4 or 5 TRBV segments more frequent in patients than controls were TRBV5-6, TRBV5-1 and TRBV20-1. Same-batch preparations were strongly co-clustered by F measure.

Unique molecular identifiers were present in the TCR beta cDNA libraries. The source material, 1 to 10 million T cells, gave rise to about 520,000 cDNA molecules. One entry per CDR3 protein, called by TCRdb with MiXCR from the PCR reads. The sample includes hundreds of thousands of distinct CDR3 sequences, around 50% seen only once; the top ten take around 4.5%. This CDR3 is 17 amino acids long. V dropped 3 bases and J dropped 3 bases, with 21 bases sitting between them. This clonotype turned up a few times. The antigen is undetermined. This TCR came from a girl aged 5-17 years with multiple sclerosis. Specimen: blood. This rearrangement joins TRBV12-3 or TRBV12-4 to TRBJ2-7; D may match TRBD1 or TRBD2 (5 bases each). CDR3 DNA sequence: TGTGCCAGCAGTTTCGGGTTGGGGACGCAGGGCGGCTACGAGCAGTACTTC. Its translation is CASSFGLGTQGGYEQYF.